These T cell receptor beta chains were read from a single sample in a study of blood T cell repertoires in COVID-19. Sequenced by immunoSEQ multiplex PCR; TCRdb stores in-frame clones only, minus some. Of around 140,000 clones listed, around 80% are singletons. Material: PBMCs or T cells enriched from blood (not recorded which). These TCRs come from a man aged 35 to 55 with acute COVID-19. CDR3s include the opening cysteine and the closing phenylalanine or tryptophan.

V gene	J gene	CDR3 protein
TRBV6-1	TRBJ1-5	CASSETGRNQPQHF
TRBV7-6	TRBJ2-3	CASSPTGGISTDTQYF
TRBV7-3	TRBJ2-1	CASSLNGGPVDEQFF
TRBV11-2	TRBJ2-3	CASSFMSGGPGDTQYF
TRBV10-1	TRBJ2-2	CASSESTVPTGELFF
TRBV12-3/TRBV12-4	TRBJ2-3	CASSLGGADTQYF
TRBV3-1/TRBV3-2	TRBJ1-2	CASSPGAGESYGYTF
TRBV3-1/TRBV3-2	TRBJ2-2	CASSPPPRGNTGELFF
TRBV3-1/TRBV3-2	TRBJ2-1	CASSLRLAGGDEQFF
TRBV28	TRBJ1-4	CASSSKGATNEKLFF
TRBV5-5	TRBJ1-6	CASSLEGIGSPLHF
TRBV5-1	TRBJ2-1	CASSLISGSNQNEQFF
TRBV6-5	TRBJ2-1	CASSPHKNEQFF
TRBV28	TRBJ1-2	CASISGTGGYTF
TRBV6-5	TRBJ1-4	CASSRGGGNEKLFF
TRBV27	TRBJ1-6	CASSSGGSPLHF
TRBV18	TRBJ1-5	CASSPDGGGPQHF